One and the same sample provided the 18 T cell receptor beta chains below, sequenced in a study of T cell responses to AZD1222 COVID-19 vaccine. Clones were read by immunoSEQ multiplex PCR, and TCRdb kept only the in-frame ones, dropping some. This table has approximately 130,000 clones, nearly 90% appearing once. The source was peripheral blood, collected 28 days after the second AZD1222 dose. Receptors were obtained from an adult who received the AZD1222 COVID-19 vaccine.

The CDR3 region is CASRGVWGPTEAFF. In DNA form, the CDR3 reads TGTGCCAGCAGGGGTGTGTGGGGACCCACTGAAGCTTTCTTT. The chain employs TRBV7-2 and TRBJ1-1, with D perhaps matching TRBD1 (5 bases). Trimming cost V 6 bases and J 4 bases, with 15 bases left between them. There are 14 residues in the CDR3. Germline CDR1 SGHTA, CDR2 FQGNSA.

V is TRBV4-3 and J is TRBJ1-2; D might be TRBD1 (6 bases). The CDR3 is 15 residues long. V dropped 0 bases and J dropped 6 bases, with 14 bases sitting between them. In germline, CDR1 is LGHNA, CDR2 YSLEER. The CDR3 loop reads CASSQDGGGRNGYTF. The CDR3 DNA follows: TGCGCCAGCAGCCAAGATGGGGGGGGGCGAAATGGCTACACCTTC.

The rearrangement links TRBV5-1 to TRBJ2-7; TRBD1 or TRBD2 may be the D gene (5 bases each). The CDR3 runs to 14 residues. Looked up from germline, CDR1 is SGHRS and CDR2 is YFSETQ. Trimming removed 6 bases from V and 2 bases from J, with 15 bases in between. The CDR3 DNA reads TGCGCCAGCACGGTAGGGACGTTAACCTACGAGCAGTACTTC. The encoded protein is CASTVGTLTYEQYF. Full variable domain (missing parts from reference TRBV5-1 and TRBJ2-7): KAGVTQTPRYLIKTRGQQVTLSCSPISGHRSVSWYQQTPGQGLQFLFEYFSETQRNKGNFPGRFSGRQFSNSRSEMNVSTLELGDSALYLCASTVGTLTYEQYFGPGTRLTVT.

The chain has TRBV6-5 and TRBJ1-2; 9 bases are a match to TRBD1. The CDR3 spans 14 residues. From germline, CDR1 is MNHEY and CDR2 SVGAGI. Unmatched junction bases numbered 5, after V lost 5 bases and J lost 4 bases. The CDR3 is CASSKQGAGYGYTF. DNA of the CDR3: TGTGCCAGCAGTAAACAGGGGGCAGGCTATGGCTACACCTTC.

V gene TRBV7-2 combines with J gene TRBJ2-1, with 12 bases fitting TRBD2. The CDR3 runs to 15 residues. V trimming: 3 bases; J trimming: 6 bases; junction bases outside the gene matches: 3. CDR1 is SGHTA, CDR2 FQGNSA, per germline. This CDR3 is CASSFLAGGRNEQFF. The CDR3 DNA is TGTGCCAGCAGCTTCCTAGCGGGGGGGCGCAATGAGCAGTTCTTC.

This chain's CDR3 is CASSLVDRGTTF. CDR3 nucleotide sequence: TGTGCCAGCAGCTTAGTTGACCGGGGAACCACCTTC. V and J are TRBV7-9 and TRBJ1-2; D is unresolved. V dropped 1 base and J dropped 13 bases, with 13 bases sitting between them. The CDR3 covers 12 residues. Per germline, CDR1 SEHNR and CDR2 FQNEAQ (reference sequence). The full variable domain, rest sourced from reference TRBV7-9 and TRBJ1-2, is DTGVSQNPRHKITKRGQNVTFRCDPISEHNRLYWYRQTLGQGPEFLTYFQNEAQLEKSRLLSDRFSAERPKGSFSTLEIQRTEQGDSAMYLCASSLVDRGTTFGSGTRLTVV.

The chain employs TRBV30 and TRBJ1-2; D is perhaps TRBD1 (5 bases). Germline-derived CDR1 and CDR2 are GTSNPN and SVGIG (reference sequence). Trimming cost V 0 bases and J 2 bases, with 13 bases left between them. CDR3 length equals 15 residues. This CDR3 is CAWSVEVWGNYGYTF. DNA of the CDR3: TGTGCCTGGAGTGTGGAAGTATGGGGGAACTATGGCTACACCTTC. Using reference TRBV30 and TRBJ1-2 for the parts outside the CDR3, the full variable domain is SQTIHQWPATLVQPVGSPLSLECTVEGTSNPNLYWYRQAAGRGLQLLFYSVGIGQISSEVPQNLSASRPQDRQFILSSKKLLLSDSGFYLCAWSVEVWGNYGYTFGSGTRLTVV.

The sample holds one count of this clone. The chain combines TRBV12-3 or TRBV12-4 with TRBJ1-5, with D uncertain. The CDR3 spans 13 residues. V was trimmed by 5 bases and J by 6 bases, leaving 11 bases between them. The CDR3 spells CASSLRVTQPQHF. DNA of the CDR3: TGTGCCAGCAGTCTGCGGGTGACTCAGCCCCAGCATTTT.

This chain links TRBV11-2 with TRBJ2-7; D is uncertain. The germline gives CDR1 SGHAT, CDR2 FQNNGV. The CDR3 has 14 residues. V was trimmed by 1 base and J by 0 bases, leaving 7 bases between them. The DNA for the CDR3 is TGTGCCAGCAGCTTAGTACAGAACTCCTACGAGCAGTACTTC. This sequence encodes CASSLVQNSYEQYF.

The chain combines TRBV6-6 with TRBJ1-6; D remains unclear. The germline V gene encodes CDR1 MNHNY and CDR2 SVGAGI (reference sequence). V lost 2 bases and J 8 bases, leaving 10 bases between the germline ends. This CDR3 contains 14 residues. The CDR3 DNA reads as TGTGCCAGCAGTTACCTTAACACGGATTCACCCCTCCACTTT. This gives the protein CASSYLNTDSPLHF.

This sequence joins TRBV11-2 and TRBJ2-7; 8 bases are a match to TRBD1. The germline gives CDR1 SGHAT, CDR2 FQNNGV. After removal of 5 bases from V and 3 bases from J, the junction contained 12 bases not matched to a gene. The CDR3 sequence is 16 residues long. The CDR3 region has the DNA TGTGCCAGCAGCCACCCTCGGGACAGGTCATACTACGAGCAGTACTTC. Translated, it gives CASSHPRDRSYYEQYF.

The V call is TRBV5-1, the J call TRBJ2-5, with 13 bases aligning to TRBD2. Unmatched junction bases numbered 0, after V lost 0 bases and J lost 1 base. CDR1 and CDR2 from the germline V gene are SGHRS and YFSETQ. The CDR3 extends over 16 amino acids. The CDR3 region is CASSLGTSGGQETQYF. Here the CDR3 DNA reads TGCGCCAGCAGCTTGGGGACTAGCGGGGGCCAAGAGACCCAGTACTTC.

In its sample, this clone was seen many times. This chain links TRBV2 with TRBJ2-3, with 14 bases lining up with TRBD2. The ends lost 11 bases at V and 3 bases at J; junction bases unmatched: 1. The V gene's germline CDR1 is SNHLY and CDR2 FYNNEI. CDR3 size: 13 residues. CDR3 sequence reads: CAGLAGGTDTQYF. In DNA form, the CDR3 reads TGTGCCGGACTAGCGGGGGGAACAGATACGCAGTATTTT.

The chain has TRBV28 and TRBJ1-6; the D gene is possibly TRBD1 (5 bases). The germline V and J ends were trimmed by 4 bases and 5 bases, with 15 bases remaining between them. Germline V lookup: CDR1 MDHEN, CDR2 SYDVKM. The CDR3 length is 16 residues. The CDR3 is CASSSPGRGDNSPLHF. For the CDR3, the DNA is TGTGCCAGCAGTTCTCCGGGTCGAGGGGATAATTCACCCCTCCACTTT.

The chain employs TRBV2 and TRBJ1-1; 7 nucleotides agree with TRBD1. With V trimmed by 5 bases and J by 4 bases, 7 bases remained unmatched. The CDR3 runs to 14 residues. Germline lookup yields CDR1 SNHLY and CDR2 FYNNEI. The CDR3 nucleotides are TGTGCCAGCAGTACTTCCAGGGGGAGCACTGAAGCTTTCTTT. It encodes CASSTSRGSTEAFF.

The chain joins TRBV6-5 to TRBJ1-2, with 9 bases that match TRBD1. The length of the CDR3 is 14 residues. From germline, CDR1 is MNHEY and CDR2 SVGAGI. The trim removed 6 bases at V and 9 bases at J, leaving 11 bases unmatched. The CDR3: CASRLTRDRESYTF. The CDR3 DNA follows: TGTGCCAGCAGGCTAACCCGGGACAGGGAAAGCTACACCTTC.

There are many counts of this clone. The genes are TRBV11-2 and TRBJ2-7; 11 nucleotides line up with TRBD2. J lost 3 bases, V lost 1 base, and 8 bases had no gene match. Germline V gene sequence: CDR1 SGHAT, CDR2 FQNNGV. The CDR3 totals 17 residues. The CDR3 reads CASSLGGGGLAGYEQYF. Here the CDR3 DNA reads TGTGCCAGCAGCTTAGGGGGTGGTGGACTAGCGGGCTACGAGCAGTACTTC.

The rearrangement links TRBV2 to TRBJ2-1, with 10 nucleotides matching TRBD1. The CDR3 length is 13 residues. With V trimmed by 11 bases and J by 8 bases, 9 bases remained unmatched. Germline V gives CDR1 SNHLY, CDR2 FYNNEI. The CDR3 DNA follows: TGTGCCGCCCGGGACAGGGGCCTATATGAGCAGTTCTTC. It specifies CAARDRGLYEQFF.